This T cell receptor (beta chain) was identified during a study of cytomegalovirus exposure and HLA in healthy donors. The primer mix had 60 Vbeta and 13 Jbeta primers. Repertoires were generated with immunoSEQ multiplex PCR, while TCRdb's copy carries only in-frame clones and drops some. The table has 60,000 to 95,000 clones, around 80% seen once; the top ten hold 15% to 20%. Germline CDR1 SGHRS, CDR2 YFSETQ. The CDR3 spans 15 residues. Germline trimming cut 0 bases from V and 3 bases from J; bases unmatched to any gene: 4. Sequencing input: PBMCs. The rearrangement links TRBV5-1 to TRBJ2-7, with TRBD2 matching 9 bases. The source of this sequence is a man aged 65 to 79 in good health and CMV-seropositive. In nucleotides, the CDR3 is TGCGCCAGCAGCTTGGTCCTAGCGGGATACTACGAGCAGTACTTC. The encoded protein is CASSLVLAGYYEQYF.